This T cell receptor beta chain was captured in a study of beta chain features in type 1 diabetes. V was shortened by 7 bases and J by 2 bases, with 15 bases between the two germline ends. The germline CDR1 and CDR2 sequences are SQVTM and ANQGSEA. This CDR3 is built from 13 residues. This clone was seen more than once but under ten times. The investigators reverse transcribed all of the isolated RNA, so they sequenced expressed TCRB transcripts. Produced via immunoSEQ multiplex PCR; TCRdb's table is partial and in-frame only. The sample has some 99,000 clones, approximately 39% seen once; the top ten hold about 0.07%.

Sequenced sample: stem cell memory CD4+ T cells from blood. The TCR sequence derives from a woman aged 18-29 years in good health. The rearrangement links TRBV29-1 to TRBJ2-7, with D perhaps matching TRBD1 (6 bases). The CDR3 loop is CSAYGGGTYEQYF. The CDR3 nucleotides are TGCAGCGCCTATGGGGGCGGCACCTACGAGCAGTACTTC.